The 2 T cell receptor beta chains presented below share a single source sample, sequenced in a study of cytotoxic CD8 clonotypes in ibrutinib-treated CLL (dated by TCRdb to the early 2020s). Receptors were amplified or captured by the immunoSEQ multiplex PCR assay. In TCRdb, the immuneACCESS table is reduced to in-frame sequences with V and J assigned. These tables do not hold every clone; where another copy was compared, an unresolved V gene accounts for under half, and the others remain unexplained. The sample has more than 12,000 clones on record, roughly 68% of them singletons. The ten largest make up roughly 13% of the sample. The sequencing here drew on PBMCs, taken before ibrutinib treatment. The receptors shown here come from a human donor with chronic lymphocytic leukemia.

This clone has a handful of counts. The rearrangement links TRBV4-1 to TRBJ2-5; D may correspond to TRBD1 or TRBD2 (5 bases each). The V end was cut by 1 base, the J end by 4 bases, with 19 bases between. CDR1 is MGHRA and CDR2 is YSYEKL in the germline V gene. This CDR3 has 17 residues. CDR3 in DNA: TGCGCCAGCAGCCAAGGTTGGGGTTCGGGGCCCGGAGAGACCCAGTACTTC. Translating gives CASSQGWGSGPGETQYF.

This clone turned up a few times. The gene calls are TRBV10-3 and TRBJ1-2; possible D gene TRBD1, 5 bases. This CDR3 contains 14 residues. The germline V gene encodes CDR1 ENHRY and CDR2 SYGVKD. The V end lost 0 bases, the J end lost 7 bases, and 12 bases lay between the germline ends. The CDR3 coding sequence is TGTGCCATCAGTGAGTCACGGGGACTAGGTGGCTACACCTTC. Encoded protein: CAISESRGLGGYTF.